The clone carrying this T cell receptor (beta chain) was counted ten times or more. Its antigen is unidentified. The data derive from a study of regulatory T cells in long-lasting Graves disease. Broader study findings: Sharing of public clonotypes was greater in persistent patients (over 2,500) than in new patients (around 890). Under persistent disease, TRBV28, TRBJ1-2 and TRBJ2-5 were used preferentially.

The CDR3 totals 13 residues. The ends were cut back, 2 bases at V and 13 bases at J, with 17 bases in the middle. In germline, CDR1 is SEHNR, CDR2 FQNEAQ (reference sequence). As to time point: newly diagnosed GD, antithyroid drugs for less than 3 months. PBMC-extracted RNA yielded the TCR library. CDR3 regions were amplified by Arm-PCR using iRepertoire HTBI primers to build TCR beta libraries. MiXCR, run by TCRdb on the multiplex PCR reads, gives a single entry per CDR3 protein. The data show 400,000 to 500,000 distinct CDR3 sequences, 14% to 15% seen once. The same sample was also used in a study of T cells in Graves' hyperthyroidism and ophthalmopathy. That work contributes: In blood, most of the thyroid clonotypes expanded above 0.001 were also present.

This chain joins TRBV7-9 and TRBJ2-5; a possible D gene is TRBD2 (5 bases). Material: peripheral blood mononuclear cells (PBMCs), obtained at new diagnosis, from a patient treated with antithyroid drugs. The sequence derives from a woman under 40 with Graves disease. For the CDR3, the DNA is TGTGCCAGCAGCTTAAATGGTGCGAGGGTCCCGTACTTC. This encodes CASSLNGARVPYF.